This is a list of T cell receptor beta chains from one sample in a study of shared clonotypes between healthy human individuals. Data came from immunoSEQ multiplex PCR; TCRdb stores just in-frame clones and leaves some out. The table lists millions of clones, 85% to 95% of them singletons. Sequenced material: naive CD4+ T cells sorted from blood. These TCRs come from a man aged 18 to 30 in good health. Each CDR3 is given with its conserved first and last residue. The order of the fields is V gene, D gene, clone size, J gene, CDR3 DNA, CDR3 protein. A D gene is named only where the DNA matches it firmly. Clone size, where shown, is once, few, many, or a class for clones that have expanded.

>TRBV2|NA|NA|TRBJ2-5
TGTGCCAGCAGCGATACAGGGAGGGGGGAAGAGACCCAGTACTTC
CASSDTGRGEETQYF
>TRBV2|NA|NA|TRBJ2-1
TGTGCCAGCAGTGTGCGGGGGCCGGATGAGCAGTTCTTC
CASSVRGPDEQFF
>TRBV7-9|NA|NA|TRBJ2-7
TGTGCCAGCAGCCGTAGCTGGGAGCAGTACTTC
CASSRSWEQYF
>TRBV6-1|NA|NA|TRBJ1-1
TGTGCCAGCATGGGACAGAACACTGAAGCTTTCTTT
CASMGQNTEAFF
>TRBV5-1|NA|NA|TRBJ2-1
TGCGCCAGCAGCCTGGACCCTCCCTACAATGAGCAGTTCTTC
CASSLDPPYNEQFF
>TRBV28|NA|NA|TRBJ1-5
TGTGCCAGCCAAACAGACTATAGCAATCAGCCCCAGCATTTT
CASQTDYSNQPQHF
>TRBV18|NA|NA|TRBJ2-3
TGTGCCAGCTCACCGGTACATTCTAGCACAGATACGCAGTATTTT
CASSPVHSSTDTQYF
>TRBV5-6|TRBD2|NA|TRBJ2-1
TGTGCCAGCAGCTTGTTGTTGGGACTAGTTATCGATGAGCAGTTCTTC
CASSLLLGLVIDEQFF
>TRBV2|NA|NA|TRBJ2-2
TGTGCCAGCAGGCCTCTGGGCGGGCCTACCGGGGAGCTGTTTTTT
CASRPLGGPTGELFF
>TRBV7-9|TRBD1|NA|TRBJ2-3
TGTGCCAGCAGCACCGAGCTGGGCCAGGGGGCCGGCACAGATACGCAGTATTTT
CASSTELGQGAGTDTQYF
>TRBV2|NA|NA|TRBJ2-3
TGTGCCAGCTGGGGAAGGGGGGGCACAGATACGCAGTATTTT
CASWGRGGTDTQYF
>TRBV28|NA|NA|TRBJ2-7
TGTGCCAGCAGTTTACGGTCAGTTATCGGCGAGCAGTACTTC
CASSLRSVIGEQYF
>TRBV11-2|NA|NA|TRBJ1-3
TGTGCCAGCAGCTTCTTAGGGGTTGGAAACACCATATATTTT
CASSFLGVGNTIYF
>TRBV28|NA|NA|TRBJ1-5
TGTGCCAGCAGCCCCGGGGGTTCGGCTCAGCCCCAGCATTTT
CASSPGGSAQPQHF
>TRBV30|NA|NA|TRBJ1-5
TGTGCCTGGAGTCCAGGGAATCAGCCCCAGCATTTT
CAWSPGNQPQHF
>TRBV10-2|TRBD1|NA|TRBJ2-7
TGCGCCAGCAGCTCTGGGACAGAGAGGGAGCAGTACTTC
CASSSGTEREQYF
>TRBV4-3|NA|NA|TRBJ1-4
TGCGCCAGCAGTCCAGGGGCCACTAATGAAAAACTGTTTTTT
CASSPGATNEKLFF
>TRBV2|NA|NA|TRBJ1-2
TGTGCCAGCAGGCGGGACGGATCGAACTATGGCTACACCTTC
CASRRDGSNYGYTF
>TRBV18|NA|NA|TRBJ2-1
TGTGCCAGCTCATCTCAGGACGGGAGAACCCCAAATGGGGAGCAGTTCTTC
CASSSQDGRTPNGEQFF
>TRBV6-1|NA|once|TRBJ2-7
TGTGCCAGCAGAACCTACGAGCAGTACTTC
CASRTYEQYF
>TRBV5-1|NA|NA|TRBJ1-3
TGCGCCAGCAGCTTAAACGGGGTCTACTCTGGAAACACCATATATTTT
CASSLNGVYSGNTIYF
>TRBV7-2|NA|NA|TRBJ1-5
TGTGCCAGCAGCCCAACAGATTGGGGCCAGCCCCAGCATTTT
CASSPTDWGQPQHF
>TRBV9|TRBD2|NA|TRBJ2-3
TGTGCCAGCAGCGAAACTAGCGTACGGGATACGCAGTATTTT
CASSETSVRDTQYF
>TRBV7-9|NA|NA|TRBJ2-3
TGTGCCAGCAGCTGGGGTCAGGGATTAAATTACACAGATACGCAGTATTTT
CASSWGQGLNYTDTQYF
>TRBV11-2|NA|NA|TRBJ1-1
TGTGCCAGCAGCCCCGCGGAAGTCCTTCCTGAAGCTTTCTTT
CASSPAEVLPEAFF
>TRBV10-3|NA|NA|TRBJ2-7
TGTGCCATCAGCCCCGCGCAAGGCTACGAGCAGTACTTC
CAISPAQGYEQYF
>TRBV2|NA|NA|TRBJ1-1
TGTGCCTCCTCCTCGGGACCCAGGAACACTGAAGCTTTCTTT
CASSSGPRNTEAFF
>TRBV29-1|TRBD1|NA|TRBJ2-1
TGCAGCGCTGACAGGGGGCAGGGAAATGAGCAGTTCTTC
CSADRGQGNEQFF
>TRBV5-1|NA|NA|TRBJ2-7
TGCGCCAGCAGCTTGGTGCAGGGCTACGAGCAGTACTTC
CASSLVQGYEQYF
>TRBV13|NA|NA|TRBJ2-5
TGTGCCAGCAGCTTAAGTCTAGCTGGGACCCAGTACTTC
CASSLSLAGTQYF